The rows below give T cell receptor beta chains drawn from one sample of a study of cytotoxic CD8 clonotypes in ibrutinib-treated CLL. Here immunoSEQ multiplex PCR was the method, and the copy in TCRdb shows in-frame clones only, minus some. Of more than 300,000 clones listed, almost 80% are singletons. Sequences were derived from PBMCs, sampled before ibrutinib treatment. The receptors come from a human donor with chronic lymphocytic leukemia. Both conserved end residues are trimmed from each CDR3. The D gene is left open where the match is weak. The size field is filled for only some rows; it gives once, few, many or a size class.

.	TRBV28	11	.	ASSLTSSHEQY
.	TRBV5-1	14	TRBD1	ASSVSYGQGKTEAF
.	TRBV30	14	TRBD2	AWSGRLAGKQETQY
once	TRBV19	13	.	ASSLWLGSYNEQF
.	TRBV30	12	.	AWSVRPGSDTQY
.	TRBV18	12	.	ASSPGVQNNEQF
.	TRBV4-1	17	TRBD2	ASSPQAWIAGGAYNEQF
.	TRBV19	17	TRBD2	ASSKPGTSGWTSSYEQY
few	TRBV19	12	.	ASSPARGYNEQF
.	TRBV5-8	13	TRBD2	ASSLGTSGYNEQF
.	TRBV5-1	13	.	ASSSSGLSTDTQY
.	TRBV7-9	11	.	ASRAGASYEQY
.	TRBV6-1	11	TRBD1	ASWTGEFYEQY
.	TRBV4-3	12	.	ASSQRGVTGELF
.	TRBV28	10	.	ASSVDPRPQH
.	TRBV28	14	.	ASSPIPRGRNYGYT
.	TRBV4-3	13	.	ASSQDSREIYGYT
few	TRBV30	12	.	AWSVIGVNQPQH
.	TRBV9	12	.	ASSVARGNQPQH
.	TRBV9	14	TRBD1	ASSVGKGAGANVLT